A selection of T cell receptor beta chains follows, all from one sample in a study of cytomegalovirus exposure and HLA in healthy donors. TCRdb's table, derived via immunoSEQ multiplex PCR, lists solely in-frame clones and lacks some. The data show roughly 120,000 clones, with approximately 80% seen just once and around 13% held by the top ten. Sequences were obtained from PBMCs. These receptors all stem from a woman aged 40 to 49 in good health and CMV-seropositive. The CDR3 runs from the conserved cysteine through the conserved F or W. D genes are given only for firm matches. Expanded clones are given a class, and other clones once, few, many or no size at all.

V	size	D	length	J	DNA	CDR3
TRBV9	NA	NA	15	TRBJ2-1	TGTGCCAGCAGCGTAGCGGTAAACTCCTACAATGAGCAGTTCTTC	CASSVAVNSYNEQFF
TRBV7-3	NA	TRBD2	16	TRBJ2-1	TGTGCCAGCAGCCCCACGGGTAGCGGGAGGGTTAGTGAGCAGTTCTTC	CASSPTGSGRVSEQFF
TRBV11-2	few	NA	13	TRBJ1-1	TGTGCCAGCTCACGACAGCCGAACACTGAAGCTTTCTTT	CASSRQPNTEAFF
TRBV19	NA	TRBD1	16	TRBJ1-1	TGTGCCAGTAGCCGGACAGGGGGCGTCATGAACACTGAAGCTTTCTTT	CASSRTGGVMNTEAFF
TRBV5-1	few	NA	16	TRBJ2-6	TGCGCCAGCAGCCAAAACAGTTTCTCTGGGGCCAACGTCCTGACTTTC	CASSQNSFSGANVLTF
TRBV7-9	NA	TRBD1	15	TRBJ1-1	TGTGCCAGCAGCGCTTGGGACAGGGCAAACACTGAAGCTTTCTTT	CASSAWDRANTEAFF
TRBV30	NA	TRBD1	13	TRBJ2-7	TGTGCCTGGGGGACAGGGTTTGTCTACGAGCAGTACTTC	CAWGTGFVYEQYF
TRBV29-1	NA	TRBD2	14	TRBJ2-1	TGCAGCGCCGGCTCCGGGACTAGGGGCAATGAGCAGTTCTTC	CSAGSGTRGNEQFF
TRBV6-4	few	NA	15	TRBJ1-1	TGTGCCAGCAGAGACGAGGACGGGACTGGGGGAGAAGCTTTCTTT	CASRDEDGTGGEAFF
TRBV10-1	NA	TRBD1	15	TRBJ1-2	TGCGCCATCTACGGGACAGCTCCGCTCAACTATGGCTACACCTTC	CAIYGTAPLNYGYTF
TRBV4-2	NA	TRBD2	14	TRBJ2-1	TGTGCCAGCAGTACTAGCGAGATCTACAATGAGCAGTTCTTC	CASSTSEIYNEQFF
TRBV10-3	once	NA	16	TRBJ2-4	TGTGCCATCAGTGATACCGCCCCGGGGGCCAAAAACATTCAGTACTTC	CAISDTAPGAKNIQYF
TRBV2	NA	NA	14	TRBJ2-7	TGTGCCAGCAGTGAAGGCGGACAGCAGTCCGAGCAGTACTTC	CASSEGGQQSEQYF
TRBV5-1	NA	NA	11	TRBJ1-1	TGCGCCAGCAGCTTGACAGGTGAAGCTTTCTTT	CASSLTGEAFF
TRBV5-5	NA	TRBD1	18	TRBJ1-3	TGTGCCAGCAGTCGGACCGGGACAGGGGGTTACTCTGGAAACACCATATATTTT	CASSRTGTGGYSGNTIYF
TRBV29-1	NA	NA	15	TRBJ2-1	TGCAGCGTTGAAGATCCGTGGAGGGGAAACAATGAGCAGTTCTTC	CSVEDPWRGNNEQFF
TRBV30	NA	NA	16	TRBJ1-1	TGTGCCTGGAGGAGTATGAAGTCCATCATGAACACTGAAGCTTTCTTT	CAWRSMKSIMNTEAFF
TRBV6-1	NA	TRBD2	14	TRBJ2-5	TGTGCCATCAGAGCGGGAGGGCCGGGAGAGACCCAGTACTTC	CAIRAGGPGETQYF
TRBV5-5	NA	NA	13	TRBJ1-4	TGTGCCAGCAGCTTGGCAGGTCCCGAAAAACTGTTTTTT	CASSLAGPEKLFF
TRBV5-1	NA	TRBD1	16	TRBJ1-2	TGCGCCAGCAGCTCACCCGGACAGGCCATAATGGATGGCTACACCTTC	CASSSPGQAIMDGYTF
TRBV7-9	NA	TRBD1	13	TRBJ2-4	TGTGCCAGCAGCTTGGGGGGACAGGGGGCGACCTACTTC	CASSLGGQGATYF